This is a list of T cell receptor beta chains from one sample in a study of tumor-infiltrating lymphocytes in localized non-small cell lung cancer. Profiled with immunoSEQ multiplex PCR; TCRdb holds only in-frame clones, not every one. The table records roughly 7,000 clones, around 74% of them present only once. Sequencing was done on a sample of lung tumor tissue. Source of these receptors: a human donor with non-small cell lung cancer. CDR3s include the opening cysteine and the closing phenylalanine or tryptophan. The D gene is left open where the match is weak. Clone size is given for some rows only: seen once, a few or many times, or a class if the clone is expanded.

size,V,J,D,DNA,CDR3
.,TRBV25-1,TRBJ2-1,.,TGTGCCAGCAGTAACACCGGGACTCCCGGGGATGAGCAGTTCTTC,CASSNTGTPGDEQFF
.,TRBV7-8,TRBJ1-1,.,TGTGCCAGCAGCTTATGGGAGGACACTGAAGCTTTCTTT,CASSLWEDTEAFF
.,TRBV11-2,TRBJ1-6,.,TGTGCCAGCAGCCTGGGGGAACTGCTTAATTCACCCCTCCACTTT,CASSLGELLNSPLHF
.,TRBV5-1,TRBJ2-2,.,TGCGCCAGCAGCGGGGGCAGTTTGGACACCGGGGAGCTGTTTTTT,CASSGGSLDTGELFF
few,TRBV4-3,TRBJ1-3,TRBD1,TGCGCCAGCAGCAAGGGACAGGTTGATGGAAACACCATATATTTT,CASSKGQVDGNTIYF
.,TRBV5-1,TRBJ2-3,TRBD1,TGCGCCAGCAGCTTGGCCGGGACAGCATCAACAGATACGCAGTATTTT,CASSLAGTASTDTQYF
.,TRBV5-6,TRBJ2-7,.,TGTGCCAGCAGCCTGACGGCCTACGAGCAGTACTTC,CASSLTAYEQYF
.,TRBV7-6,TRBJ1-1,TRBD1,TGTGCCAGCAGCTTAGGGCAGGGGGTGAGGACTGAAGCTTTCTTT,CASSLGQGVRTEAFF
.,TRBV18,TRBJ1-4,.,TGTGCCAGCTCACCACGGCGTGGAACAACTAATGAAAAACTGTTTTTT,CASSPRRGTTNEKLFF
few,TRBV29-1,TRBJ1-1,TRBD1,TGCAGCGTTCTTGACAGGGATTACACTGAAGCTTTCTTT,CSVLDRDYTEAFF
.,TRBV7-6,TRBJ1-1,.,TGTGCCAGCAGCTTAATGGGGACTACGGTTGCTGAAGCTTTCTTT,CASSLMGTTVAEAFF
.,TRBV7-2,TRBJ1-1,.,TGTGCCAGCAGCCCCGGAGTAGGACTTGGGGGGAACACTGAAGCTTTCTTT,CASSPGVGLGGNTEAFF
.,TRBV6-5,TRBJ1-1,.,TGTGCCAGCAGTTCCCCGGCCGTCACTGAAGCTTTCTTT,CASSSPAVTEAFF
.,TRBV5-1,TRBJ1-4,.,TGCGCCAGCAGCTTATCTTCCGGGGGCGGGAATGAAAAACTGTTTTTT,CASSLSSGGGNEKLFF
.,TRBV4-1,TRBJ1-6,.,TGCGCCAGCAGCCAACCTTACTCCGGGAATAATTCACCCCTCCACTTT,CASSQPYSGNNSPLHF
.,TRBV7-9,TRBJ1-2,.,TGTGCCAGCGCCGAGTTGGACTTCGGTGGCTACACCTTC,CASAELDFGGYTF
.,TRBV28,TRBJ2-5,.,TGTGCCAGCAGTTTAGGAGGGGTGGGCCAAGAGACCCAGTACTTC,CASSLGGVGQETQYF
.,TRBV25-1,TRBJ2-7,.,TGTGCCAGCAGTGAATTTGATCGACCCTACGAGCAGTACTTC,CASSEFDRPYEQYF
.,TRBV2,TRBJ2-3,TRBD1,TGTGCCAGCACCCGGGACAGGGGGCGAGATACGCAGTATTTT,CASTRDRGRDTQYF
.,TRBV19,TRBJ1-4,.,TGTGCCAGTAGTACAACCGGGACTAATGAAAAACTGTTTTTT,CASSTTGTNEKLFF
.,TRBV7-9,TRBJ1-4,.,TGTGCCAGCAGCCCCACCGGGGGAACTAATGAAAAACTGTTTTTT,CASSPTGGTNEKLFF
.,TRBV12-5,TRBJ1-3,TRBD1,TGTGCTAGTGGCCAGGGACAGGCCGAAGGAAACACCATATATTTT,CASGQGQAEGNTIYF
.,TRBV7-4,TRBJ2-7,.,TGTGCCAGCAGCTTTGATGGGACTGGCCCCTACGAGCAGTACTTC,CASSFDGTGPYEQYF
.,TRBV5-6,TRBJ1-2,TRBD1,TGTGCCAGCAGCGGCCGGGACAGGGCCTATGGCTACACCTTC,CASSGRDRAYGYTF
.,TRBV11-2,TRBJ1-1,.,TGTGCCAGCAGCTCCCTGGGAGTGACTGAAGCTTTCTTT,CASSSLGVTEAFF
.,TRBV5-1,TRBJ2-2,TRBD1,TGCGCCAGCAGCTTGTTCGAGACAGGGGCCACCGGGGAGCTGTTTTTT,CASSLFETGATGELFF
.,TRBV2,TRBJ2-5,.,TGTGCCAGCAGTACCGGAGAGACCAGGACCCAGTACTTC,CASSTGETRTQYF
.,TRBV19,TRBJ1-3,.,TGTGCCACCTCGACAGGTCTGACCTCTGGAAACACCATATATTTT,CATSTGLTSGNTIYF
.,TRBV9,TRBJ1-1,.,TGTGCCAGCAGCGGCGACCTGAACACTGAAGCTTTCTTT,CASSGDLNTEAFF
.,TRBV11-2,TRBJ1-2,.,TGTGCCAGCGCAGCCTTACTCCGGGATGGCTACACCTTC,CASAALLRDGYTF
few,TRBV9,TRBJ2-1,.,TGTGCCAGCAACTTAGGGGCTCTGAACAATGAGCAGTTCTTC,CASNLGALNNEQFF
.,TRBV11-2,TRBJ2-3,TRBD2,TGTGCCAGCAGCTTCACTAGCGGGGGGTGGACAGATACGCAGTATTTT,CASSFTSGGWTDTQYF
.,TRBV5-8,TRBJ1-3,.,TGTGCCAGCAGCAGACGGACGGTCTCTGGAAACACCATATATTTT,CASSRRTVSGNTIYF
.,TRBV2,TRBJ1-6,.,TGTGCCAGCAGTGATTATGTTGGGGGCGCGAATTCACCCCTCCACTTT,CASSDYVGGANSPLHF
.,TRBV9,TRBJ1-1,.,TGTGCCAGCGGGGGTAGTAACACTGAAGCTTTCTTT,CASGGSNTEAFF
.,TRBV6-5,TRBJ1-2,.,TGTGCCACCGCACCGGGACACCGGATGGGGGGCTACACCTTC,CATAPGHRMGGYTF
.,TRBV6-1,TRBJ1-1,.,TGTGCCAGCAGTGAAGAGGCAGCGAACACTGAAGCTTTCTTT,CASSEEAANTEAFF
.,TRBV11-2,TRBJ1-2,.,TGTGCCAGCAGCCACGGTCCAGGATTGGTCTCCTCGCGGGGCTACACCTTC,CASSHGPGLVSSRGYTF
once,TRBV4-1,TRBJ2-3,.,TGCGCCAGCAGTCTCTTCGGGGGGGACAGGTTGGCGGATACGCAGTATTTT,CASSLFGGDRLADTQYF
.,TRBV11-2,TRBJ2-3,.,TGTGCCAGCAGCTTAATGCGAGCTAGCACAGATACGCAGTATTTT,CASSLMRASTDTQYF
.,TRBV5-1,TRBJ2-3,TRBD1,TGCGCCAGCAGCCGAGGACAGGGTGATACAGATACGCAGTATTTT,CASSRGQGDTDTQYF
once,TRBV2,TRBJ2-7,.,TGTGCCAGCAGTATAGGACAGATCTACGAGCAGTACTTC,CASSIGQIYEQYF
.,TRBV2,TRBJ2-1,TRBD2,TGTGCCAGCAGTAATCTTTGGCGGGGGGGCCGAAATGAGCAGTTCTTC,CASSNLWRGGRNEQFF
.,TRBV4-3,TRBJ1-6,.,TGCGCCAGCCGACCGGGACTGGCTAATTCACCCCTCCACTTT,CASRPGLANSPLHF
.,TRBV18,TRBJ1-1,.,TGTGCCAGCTCACTTGTGGGGGGCACTGAAGCTTTCTTT,CASSLVGGTEAFF
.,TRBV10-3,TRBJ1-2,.,TGTGCCATCAGTGGGGAGGCTTTTAACTATGGCTACACCTTC,CAISGEAFNYGYTF
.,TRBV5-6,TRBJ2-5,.,TGTGCCAGCAGCTTGGCGGGACCGAGGGAGATCCAGTACTTC,CASSLAGPREIQYF
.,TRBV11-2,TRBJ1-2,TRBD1,TGTGCCAGCAGCCCCCGTCCCGGGACAGGGAATTATGGCTACACCTTC,CASSPRPGTGNYGYTF
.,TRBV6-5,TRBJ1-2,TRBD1,TGTGCCAGCAGTCCCAGGGGGGGGAGGTATGGCTACACCTTC,CASSPRGGRYGYTF
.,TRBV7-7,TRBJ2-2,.,TGTGCCAGCAGCCCCCTGACAGGAAACACCGGGGAGCTGTTTTTT,CASSPLTGNTGELFF
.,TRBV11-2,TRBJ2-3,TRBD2,TGTGCCAGCAGCTCCCTAGCGGGACTAGCGGGAGCGAGCACAGATACGCAGTATTTT,CASSSLAGLAGASTDTQYF